This T cell receptor beta chain appears in the sequencing data of a study of T cell responses to AZD1222 COVID-19 vaccine. General observations from the study: The repertoires were collected only after the peak T cell response. Unmutated variant regions are reportedly targeted by nearly half of spike-specific TCRs.

Concerning this clone itself: The antigen is not known.

TCRdb keeps only in-frame clones here, not all; method: immunoSEQ multiplex PCR. The table has some 140,000 clones, 85% to 95% seen once. V trimming: 6 bases; J trimming: 4 bases; junction bases outside the gene matches: 6. Germline V gene data show CDR1 as LNHDA and CDR2 as SQIVND (reference sequence). This CDR3 contains 14 residues. The receptor comes from an adult who received the AZD1222 COVID-19 vaccine. V gene TRBV19 combines with J gene TRBJ1-5; 7 bases map to TRBD1. Sequences were derived from peripheral blood, sampled 28 days after the second AZD1222 dose. CDR3 in amino acids: CASSLTGANQPQHF. CDR3 coding DNA: TGTGCCAGTAGCCTCACAGGGGCTAATCAGCCCCAGCATTTT.